The T cell receptor beta chain under discussion was sequenced for a study of T cells in Graves' hyperthyroidism and ophthalmopathy. This clonotype occurred a few times. Amplified regions were TCR beta CDR3 sequences from RNA transcripts. First-round RT-PCR targeting the TCR CDR3 was performed with the HTBI primer set. In TCRdb, the multiplex PCR reads were re-called with MiXCR into one record per CDR3 protein. The sample shows about 500,000 distinct CDR3 sequences, over 13% of them seen only once. Sample: blood. The TCR was taken from a woman under 30 with Graves' hyperthyroidism.

The CDR3 spells CASWTGARPTEQYF. CDR3 bases: TGTGCCAGCTGGACCGGGGCGCGGCCTACCGAGCAGTACTTC. J is TRBJ2-7 and V is TRBV27; D may match TRBD1 or TRBD2 (5 bases each). The CDR3 loop spans 14 amino acids. V lost 8 bases and J lost 6, with 20 bases in between. The germline V gene has CDR1 MNHEY and CDR2 SMNVEV (reference sequence).